The table lists the clone carrying this T cell receptor (beta chain) with a few counts. Its cognate antigen is unknown. In TCRdb, the reads were re-called with MiXCR into one record per CDR3 protein. The sample has about 830,000 distinct CDR3 sequences; 30% to 35% are singletons. The CDR3 contains 13 residues. Germline assignment: CDR1 SGHAT and CDR2 FQDESV (reference sequence). V was pared by 6 bases and J by 9 bases, with 7 bases of the junction left unmatched. This sample was taken from a study of T cell repertoires in cytomegalovirus infection. The sequencing used cultured CD8+ T cells from PBMCs, collected from culture after CMV antigen stimulation. This chain connects TRBV11-1 to TRBJ2-1, with TRBD2 matching 8 bases. This clonotype originated in a human donor in good health (CMV status not recorded). Some clones in this sample may be carry-over from other donors' samples. The CDR3 DNA is TGTGCCAGCAGTTTTAGACGGGGGGGTGAGCAGTTCTTC. Amino acid sequence: CASSFRRGGEQFF.